Presented here are 11 T cell receptor beta chains from one specimen sequenced in a study of shared clonotypes between healthy human individuals. Terminally differentiated effector memory CD45RA+ cells were excluded from the naive CD8 cells, which were CD45RO-negative and positively selected for CCR7. The table came from immunoSEQ multiplex PCR; TCRdb's copy has only in-frame clones and leaves some out. In the table there are about 2 million clones, about 95% of which are singletons. The sequencing input was naive CD8+ T cells sorted from blood. These receptor sequences come from a man aged 18 to 35 in good health.

This sequence joins TRBV7-8 and TRBJ2-1; D is possibly TRBD2 (5 bases). The CDR3 runs 16 residues. Trimming cost V 7 bases and J 0 bases, with 16 bases left between them. Germline V gives CDR1 SGHVS, CDR2 FQNEAQ. In DNA, the CDR3 is TGTGCCAGCACCTCACGAGGGCTGAGCTCCTACAATGAGCAGTTCTTC. Protein product: CASTSRGLSSYNEQFF.

The rearrangement joins TRBV7-8 to TRBJ1-6, with unresolved D. V was shortened by 5 bases and J by 11 bases, with 13 bases between the two germline ends. The germline V gene encodes CDR1 SGHVS and CDR2 FQNEAQ. This CDR3 is 13 amino acids long. The CDR3 region is CASSTGTDPPLHF. The CDR3 DNA reads as TGTGCCAGCAGCACGGGCACCGATCCACCCCTCCACTTT.

The rearrangement uses TRBV6-4 and TRBJ1-5; tentative D call: TRBD1 (5 bases). Trimming took off 5 bases at V and 8 bases at J, with 16 bases between the two ends. CDR1 MRHNA and CDR2 SNTAGT come from the germline V gene. The CDR3 has 14 residues. DNA for the CDR3: TGTGCCAGCAGTTCGACAGCCTTCAGTAAGCCCCAGCATTTT. Its translation is CASSSTAFSKPQHF.

The V gene is TRBV10-1, the J gene TRBJ2-3; D possibly matches TRBD1 or TRBD2 (5 bases each). Germline V gene data show CDR1 as WNHNN and CDR2 as SYGVQD (reference sequence). This CDR3 comprises 17 residues. Trimming cost V 3 bases and J 0 bases, with 16 bases left between them. This CDR3 reads CASSDGGVGVSTDTQYF. CDR3 DNA sequence: TGCGCCAGCAGTGATGGGGGTGTGGGGGTCAGCACAGATACGCAGTATTTT.

J is TRBJ2-1 and V is TRBV7-2; 11 bases agree with TRBD2. This CDR3 is 16 amino acids long. Germline V gene sequence: CDR1 SGHTA, CDR2 FQGNSA. Trimming took 1 base from V and 4 from J; bases not matched to a gene: 3. CDR3 nucleotides: TGTGCCAGCAGCTTAGGATCTAGCGGGGGGTACAATGAGCAGTTCTTC. Protein product: CASSLGSSGGYNEQFF.

About this clone: This specimen includes other DNA sequences encoding the same CDR3. CDR3: CASSYGGSSYNEQFF. In DNA, the CDR3 is TGTGCCAGCAGTTACGGCGGAAGCTCCTACAATGAGCAGTTCTTC. The rearrangement uses TRBV6-5 and TRBJ2-1; no definite D call. V was pared by 2 bases and J by 0 bases, with 8 bases between. The germline gives CDR1 MNHEY, CDR2 SVGAGI. The CDR3 length is 15 residues.

This sequence joins TRBV9 and TRBJ2-1, with 8 nucleotides matching TRBD2. The CDR3 loop spans 16 amino acids. Germline trimming cut 0 bases from V and 6 bases from J; bases unmatched to any gene: 8. Germline CDR1 reads SGDLS; CDR2 reads YYNGEE. In DNA form, the CDR3 reads TGTGCCAGCAGCGTAGAAGGTAGCGGGACCCGCAATGAGCAGTTCTTC. As protein: CASSVEGSGTRNEQFF.

The J gene is TRBJ1-1, the V gene TRBV4-1, with D maybe TRBD1 (6 bases). Per germline, CDR1 MGHRA and CDR2 YSYEKL. This CDR3 is 14 amino acids long. Trimming cost V 3 bases and J 4 bases, with 12 bases left between them. CDR3 sequence reads: CASSHSDSPTEAFF. CDR3 sequence (DNA): TGCGCCAGCAGCCATTCGGACAGTCCCACTGAAGCTTTCTTT.

The CDR3 protein is CASSLVTAGGYQETQYF. CDR3 DNA sequence: TGCGCCAGCAGCTTGGTAACAGCGGGAGGCTACCAAGAGACCCAGTACTTC. The chain combines TRBV5-1 with TRBJ2-5; 9 positions agree with TRBD2. CDR1 is SGHRS and CDR2 is YFSETQ in the germline V gene. With V trimmed by 0 bases and J by 0 bases, 6 bases remained unmatched. CDR3 length: 17 amino acids.

The V gene is TRBV29-1, the J gene TRBJ2-5, with TRBD2 as a possible D gene (7 bases). Looked up from germline, CDR1 is SQVTM and CDR2 is ANQGSEA. V was cut by 6 bases and J by 5 bases, with 13 bases left in between. The CDR3 extends over 12 amino acids. The CDR3 reads CSVWGGGETQYF. CDR3 DNA sequence: TGCAGCGTCTGGGGGGGCGGGGAGACCCAGTACTTC.

This chain links TRBV11-3 with TRBJ2-3; 8 bases match TRBD1. Germline V gene data show CDR1 as SGHNT and CDR2 as YENEEA. This CDR3 has 13 amino acids. Trimming removed 5 bases from V and 5 bases from J; junction bases left unmatched: 3. CDR3 loop: CASSPRGRDTQYF. CDR3 nucleotide sequence: TGTGCCAGCAGCCCCAGGGGGCGAGATACGCAGTATTTT. Complete variable domain (other parts from reference TRBV11-3 and TRBJ2-3): EAGVVQSPRYKIIEKKQPVAFWCNPISGHNTLYWYLQNLGQGPELLIRYENEEAVDDSQLPKDRFSAERLKGVDSTLKIQPAELGDSAVYLCASSPRGRDTQYFGPGTRLTVL.